This paragraph covers one T cell receptor (beta chain) sequence. V dropped 2 bases and J dropped 6 bases, with 5 bases sitting between them. The CDR3 has 11 residues. Germline V gene data show CDR1 as MNHEY and CDR2 as SVGAGI. Some clones are missing from TCRdb's copy, which holds only in-frame ones; the method was immunoSEQ multiplex PCR. The repertoire has roughly 180,000 clones, almost 85% of them found once; the top ten carry roughly 9.6%. This sample is part of a study of blood T cell repertoires in COVID-19. The source is a man aged 50 or older who had recovered from COVID-19. Sequencing was performed on PBMCs or T cells enriched from blood (not recorded which). V usage is TRBV6-5 and J usage is TRBJ2-7, with unresolved D. The CDR3 DNA is TGTGCCAGCAGTTACCAGGTCGAGCAGTACTTC. This sequence encodes CASSYQVEQYF.